The clone carrying this T cell receptor (beta chain) was counted ten times or more. Its matching antigen is unknown. This CDR3 is built from 17 residues. The V gene lost 5 bases and the J gene lost 4 bases, with 23 bases spanning the gap. CDR1 MNHEY and CDR2 SMNVEV come from the germline V gene (reference sequence). Amplification of TCR beta CDR3 regions was performed using RNA transcripts as template. With the HTBI primer set, the TCR CDR3 went through a first round of RT-PCR. TCRdb redid the calling of the multiplex PCR reads with MiXCR, one entry per CDR3 protein. The sample lists under 450,000 distinct CDR3 sequences; 17% were seen once. This record belongs to a study of T cells in Graves' hyperthyroidism and ophthalmopathy. As for the study in general: Specimen type is peripheral blood, collected at initial diagnosis prior to any treatment. Study results and limitations: The model foresaw ophthalmopathy a median roughly 6.6 months prior to onset.

The source material was blood. The chain employs TRBV27 and TRBJ1-2, with D possibly matching TRBD1 (6 bases). The source is a woman aged 25-40 years with Graves' hyperthyroidism that later progressed to Graves' ophthalmopathy. DNA of the CDR3: TGTGCCAGCAGTCCCCGAGGAGGCGGGGGCGCAGGCTATGGCTACACCTTC. This translates into CASSPRGGGGAGYGYTF.